The entry below gives a single T cell receptor (beta chain) sequence along with its context. Repertoires were generated with immunoSEQ multiplex PCR, while TCRdb's copy carries only in-frame clones and drops some. The table includes tens of thousands of clones, over 75% detected once. The data belong to a study of blood T cell repertoires in COVID-19. Germline V lookup: CDR1 MNHEY, CDR2 SMNVEV (reference sequence). CDR3 length: 15 residues. The V end was cut by 0 bases, the J end by 0 bases, with 6 bases between. The rearrangement uses TRBV27 and TRBJ2-1, with a possible D match to TRBD1 (5 bases). The sequence was obtained from a human donor in a cohort sampled during active COVID-19. Material for sequencing was peripheral blood. CDR3 sequence: CASSLSQGSYNEQFF. The DNA for the CDR3 is TGTGCCAGCAGTTTATCTCAGGGCTCCTACAATGAGCAGTTCTTC.